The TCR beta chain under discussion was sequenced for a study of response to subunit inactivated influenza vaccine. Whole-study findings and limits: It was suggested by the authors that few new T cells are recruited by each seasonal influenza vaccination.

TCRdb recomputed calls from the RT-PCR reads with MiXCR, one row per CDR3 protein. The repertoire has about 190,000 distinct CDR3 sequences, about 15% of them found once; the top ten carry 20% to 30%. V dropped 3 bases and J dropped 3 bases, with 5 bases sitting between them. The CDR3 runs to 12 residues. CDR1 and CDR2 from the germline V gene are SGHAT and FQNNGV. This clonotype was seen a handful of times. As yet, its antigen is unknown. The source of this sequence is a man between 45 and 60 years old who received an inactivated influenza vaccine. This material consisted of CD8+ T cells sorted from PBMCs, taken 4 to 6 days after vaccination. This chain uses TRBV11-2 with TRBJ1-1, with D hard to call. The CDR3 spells CASSFGHTEAFF. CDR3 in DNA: TGTGCCAGCAGCTTCGGGCACACTGAAGCTTTCTTT.